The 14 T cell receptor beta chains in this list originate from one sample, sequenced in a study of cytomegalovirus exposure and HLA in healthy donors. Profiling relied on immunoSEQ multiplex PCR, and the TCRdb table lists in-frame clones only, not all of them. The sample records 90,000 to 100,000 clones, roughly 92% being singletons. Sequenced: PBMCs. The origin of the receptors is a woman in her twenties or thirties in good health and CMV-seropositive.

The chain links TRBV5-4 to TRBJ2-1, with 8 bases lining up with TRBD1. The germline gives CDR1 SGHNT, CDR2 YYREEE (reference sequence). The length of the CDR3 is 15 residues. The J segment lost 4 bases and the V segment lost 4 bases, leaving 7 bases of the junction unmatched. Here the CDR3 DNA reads TGTGCCAGCAGCACACAGGACAGGGAGTACAATGAGCAGTTCTTC. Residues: CASSTQDREYNEQFF.

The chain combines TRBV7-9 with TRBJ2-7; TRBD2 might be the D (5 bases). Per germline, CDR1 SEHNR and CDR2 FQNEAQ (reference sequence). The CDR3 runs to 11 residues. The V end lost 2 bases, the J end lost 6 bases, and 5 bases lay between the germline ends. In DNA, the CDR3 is TGTGCCAGCAGCTTACGGGGCGAGCAGTACTTC. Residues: CASSLRGEQYF.

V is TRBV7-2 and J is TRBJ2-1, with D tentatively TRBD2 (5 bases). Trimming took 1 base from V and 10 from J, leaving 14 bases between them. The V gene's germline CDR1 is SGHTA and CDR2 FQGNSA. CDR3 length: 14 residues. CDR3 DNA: TGTGCCAGCAGCTTAGTAGGTCTAGCTGGAGAGCAGTTCTTC. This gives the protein CASSLVGLAGEQFF.

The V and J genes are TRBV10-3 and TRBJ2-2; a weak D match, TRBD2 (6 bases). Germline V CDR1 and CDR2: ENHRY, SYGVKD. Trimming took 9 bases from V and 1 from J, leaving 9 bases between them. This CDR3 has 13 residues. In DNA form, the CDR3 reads TGTGCCATAGGGGACTTGAACACCGGGGAGCTGTTTTTT. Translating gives CAIGDLNTGELFF.

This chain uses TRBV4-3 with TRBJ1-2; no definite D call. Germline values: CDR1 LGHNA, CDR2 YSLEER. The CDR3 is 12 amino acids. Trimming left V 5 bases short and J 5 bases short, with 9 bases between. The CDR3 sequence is CASSDRDYGYTF. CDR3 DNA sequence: TGCGCCAGCAGCGACCGGGATTATGGCTACACCTTC.

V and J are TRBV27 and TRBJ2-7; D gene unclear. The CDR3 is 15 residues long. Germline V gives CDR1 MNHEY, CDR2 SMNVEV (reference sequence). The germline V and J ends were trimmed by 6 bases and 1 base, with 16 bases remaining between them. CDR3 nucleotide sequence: TGTGCCAGCAGCCGAGACATTAAAAGGTCCTACGAGCAGTACTTC. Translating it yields CASSRDIKRSYEQYF.

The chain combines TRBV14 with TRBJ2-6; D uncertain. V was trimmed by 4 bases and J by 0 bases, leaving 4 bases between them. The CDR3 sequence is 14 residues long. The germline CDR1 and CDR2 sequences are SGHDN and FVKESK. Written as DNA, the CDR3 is TGTGCCAGCAGCCCCTTCTCTGGGGCCAACGTCCTGACTTTC. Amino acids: CASSPFSGANVLTF.

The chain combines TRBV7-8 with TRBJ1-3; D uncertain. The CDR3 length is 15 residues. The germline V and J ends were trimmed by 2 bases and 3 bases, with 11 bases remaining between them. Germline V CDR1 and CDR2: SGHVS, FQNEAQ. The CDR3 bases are TGTGCCAGCAGCTTATTGGGGAGAGGTGGAAACACCATATATTTT. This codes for CASSLLGRGGNTIYF.

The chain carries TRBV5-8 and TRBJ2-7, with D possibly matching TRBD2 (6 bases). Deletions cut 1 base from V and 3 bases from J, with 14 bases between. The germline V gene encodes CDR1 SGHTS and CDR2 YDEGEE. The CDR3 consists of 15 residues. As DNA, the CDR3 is TGTGCCAGCAGCTTGTACGTGCGGGACGACTACGAGCAGTACTTC. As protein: CASSLYVRDDYEQYF.

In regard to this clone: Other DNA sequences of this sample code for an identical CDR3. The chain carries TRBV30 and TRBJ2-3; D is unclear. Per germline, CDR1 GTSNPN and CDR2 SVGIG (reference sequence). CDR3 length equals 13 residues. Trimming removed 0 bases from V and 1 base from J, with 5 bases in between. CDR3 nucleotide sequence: TGTGCCTGGAGTGTTCGGGGCACAGATACGCAGTATTTT. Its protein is CAWSVRGTDTQYF.

The CDR3 DNA reads TGTGCCAGTACCCCCAATCCCGGCTCCTACAATGAGCAGTTCTTC. Its translation is CASTPNPGSYNEQFF. The gene calls are TRBV19 and TRBJ2-1; D gene ambiguous. Germline loops: CDR1 LNHDA, CDR2 SQIVND (reference sequence). The V gene lost 7 bases and the J gene lost 0 bases, with 13 bases spanning the gap. The CDR3 contains 15 residues.

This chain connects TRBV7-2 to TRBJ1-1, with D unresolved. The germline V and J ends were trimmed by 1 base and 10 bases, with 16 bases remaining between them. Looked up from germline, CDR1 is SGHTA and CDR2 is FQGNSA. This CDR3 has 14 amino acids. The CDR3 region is CASSLDLYDLGAFF. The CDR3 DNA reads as TGTGCCAGCAGCTTAGACTTATATGACCTAGGAGCTTTCTTT.

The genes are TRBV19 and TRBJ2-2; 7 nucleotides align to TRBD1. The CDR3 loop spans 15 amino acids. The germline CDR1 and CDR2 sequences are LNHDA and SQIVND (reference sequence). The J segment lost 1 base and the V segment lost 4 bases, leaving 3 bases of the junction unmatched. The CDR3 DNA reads TGTGCCAGTAGTACGCGACAGGGGAACACCGGGGAGCTGTTTTTT. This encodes CASSTRQGNTGELFF.

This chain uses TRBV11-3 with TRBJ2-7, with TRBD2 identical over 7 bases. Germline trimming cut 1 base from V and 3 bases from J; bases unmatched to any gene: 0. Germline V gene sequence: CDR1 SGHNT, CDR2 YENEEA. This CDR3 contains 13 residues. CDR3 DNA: TGTGCCAGCAGCTTAGCTAGCGGCTACGAGCAGTACTTC. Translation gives CASSLASGYEQYF.